The 23 T cell receptor beta chains reported below all come from one sample, sequenced in a study of neoadjuvant nivolumab and ipilimumab in lung cancer. Clones were sequenced by immunoSEQ multiplex PCR, and TCRdb holds only the in-frame ones, with some missing. The sample has around 6,000 clones, 65% seen once; the top ten hold more than 14%. This specimen consisted of tumor tissue, obtained after neoadjuvant nivolumab, alone or with ipilimumab, at or shortly before surgery. The source of these receptors is an adult with non-small cell lung cancer.

V and J are TRBV10-2 and TRBJ2-5; D uncertain. V gave up 3 bases and J gave up 2 bases, with 7 bases separating them. This CDR3 spans 13 amino acids. Germline CDR1 and CDR2: WSHSY and SAAADI. The CDR3: CASSDRAQETQYF. Here the CDR3 DNA reads TGCGCCAGCAGTGATCGAGCACAAGAGACCCAGTACTTC.

V and J are TRBV29-1 and TRBJ2-1; 9 bases are a match to TRBD1. The germline gives CDR1 SQVTM, CDR2 ANQGSEA. After removal of 7 bases from V and 4 bases from J, the junction contained 11 bases not matched to a gene. The CDR3 has 15 amino acids. CDR3 sequence (DNA): TGCAGCGGCGCATCTTGGACAGGGGAATACAATGAGCAGTTCTTC. Amino acids: CSGASWTGEYNEQFF.

By sample share, this clone is medium-sized. The chain couples TRBV19 to TRBJ1-2, with 8 bases identical to TRBD1. The V segment lost 6 bases and the J segment 3 bases; nucleotides outside the gene matches: 6. The CDR3 loop spans 14 amino acids. Looked up from germline, CDR1 is LNHDA and CDR2 is SQIVND (reference sequence). The CDR3 loop is CASSPRGRDYGYTF. CDR3 DNA: TGTGCCAGTAGCCCCAGGGGGCGCGACTATGGCTACACCTTC.

This clone was counted only a few times. The chain has TRBV30 and TRBJ2-7; D ambiguous. The CDR3 consists of 12 residues. CDR1 and CDR2 from the germline V gene are GTSNPN and SVGIG (reference sequence). V lost 5 bases and J 0 bases, leaving 8 bases between the germline ends. The CDR3 loop reads CAWGRSSYEQYF. DNA of the CDR3: TGTGCCTGGGGCCGGAGCTCCTACGAGCAGTACTTC.

The rearrangement links TRBV7-9 to TRBJ2-5, with 7 bases matching TRBD1. Germline CDR1 SEHNR, CDR2 FQNEAQ (reference sequence). The CDR3 length is 14 residues. Trimming cost V 3 bases and J 5 bases; bases outside gene matches: 6. The CDR3 region has the DNA TGTGCCAGCAGCTTCGGCCAGGGGGAGGAGACCCAGTACTTC. Translated, it gives CASSFGQGEETQYF.

This rearrangement joins TRBV11-2 to TRBJ2-1; TRBD2 agrees at 9 bases. Looked up from germline, CDR1 is SGHAT and CDR2 is FQNNGV. The J segment lost 7 bases and the V segment lost 5 bases, leaving 12 bases of the junction unmatched. CDR3 length: 16 residues. The CDR3 nucleotides are TGTGCCAGCAGCCCTATTGAGACTAGCGGTATAAATGAGCAGTTCTTC. This translates into CASSPIETSGINEQFF.

Only a few counts were recorded for this clone. V is TRBV19 and J is TRBJ1-5; D gene uncertain. Germline CDR1 is LNHDA and CDR2 is SQIVND (reference sequence). The CDR3 is made up of 14 amino acids. V was pared by 7 bases and J by 1 base, with 11 bases between. This CDR3 reads CASNKMGSNQPQHF. The CDR3 coding sequence is TGTGCCAGTAACAAAATGGGGAGCAATCAGCCCCAGCATTTT. The whole variable domain, filled in from reference TRBV19 and TRBJ1-5, reads DGGITQSPKYLFRKEGQNVTLSCEQNLNHDAMYWYRQDPGQGLRLIYYSQIVNDFQKGDIAEGYSVSREKKESFPLTVTSAQKNPTAFYLCASNKMGSNQPQHFGDGTRLSIL.

The V and J genes are TRBV5-6 and TRBJ1-3; TRBD1 is a possible D gene (6 bases). The length of the CDR3 is 15 residues. Trimming cost V 4 bases and J 3 bases, with 14 bases left between them. Germline values: CDR1 SGHDT, CDR2 YYEEEE. The CDR3 loop reads CASSARQAGGNTIYF. In DNA, the CDR3 is TGTGCCAGCAGCGCTAGACAGGCGGGTGGAAACACCATATATTTT.

The chain carries TRBV9 and TRBJ1-4; D remains unclear. The CDR3 has 13 amino acids. Trimming shortened V by 4 bases and J by 4 bases, and 8 bases separated the two germline ends. Germline V gene data show CDR1 as SGDLS and CDR2 as YYNGEE. DNA for the CDR3: TGTGCCAGCAGCCTCGATTTTAATGAAAAACTGTTTTTT. Translated: CASSLDFNEKLFF. The complete variable domain, with remaining parts taken from reference TRBV9 and TRBJ1-4, reads DSGVTQTPKHLITATGQRVTLRCSPRSGDLSVYWYQQSLDQGLQFLIQYYNGEERAKGNILERFSAQQFPDLHSELNLSSLELGDSALYFCASSLDFNEKLFFGSGTQLSVL.

This clone has just one count. This rearrangement joins TRBV18 to TRBJ2-3; D unresolved. Looked up from germline, CDR1 is KGHSH and CDR2 is LQKENI. V was trimmed by 1 base and J by 6 bases, leaving 8 bases between them. This CDR3 contains 13 residues. The CDR3 protein is CASSPQSSDTQYF. The DNA for the CDR3 is TGTGCCAGCTCACCACAGAGTTCGGATACGCAGTATTTT.

The chain couples TRBV9 to TRBJ2-2; possible D gene TRBD1, 5 bases. Germline V lookup: CDR1 SGDLS, CDR2 YYNGEE. The CDR3 length is 14 residues. Trimming shortened V by 3 bases and J by 6 bases, and 12 bases separated the two germline ends. The CDR3 sequence is CASSGQLASGELFF. As DNA, the CDR3 is TGTGCCAGCAGCGGACAGTTGGCTTCCGGGGAGCTGTTTTTT.

The V and J genes are TRBV5-4 and TRBJ2-7; 7 bases are a match to TRBD2. This CDR3 spans 14 amino acids. Germline CDR1 reads SGHNT; CDR2 reads YYREEE (reference sequence). The junction had 2 bases not matched to a gene; V was cut back by 0 bases and J by 2 bases. CDR3 protein: CASSLEGGAYEQYF. The CDR3 coding sequence is TGTGCCAGCAGCTTGGAGGGAGGGGCCTACGAGCAGTACTTC.

The chain recombines TRBV5-1 with TRBJ2-3; TRBD2 is a possible D gene (6 bases). This CDR3 has 14 residues. Germline V gene data show CDR1 as SGHRS and CDR2 as YFSETQ. Trimming stripped 0 bases from V and 4 bases from J, with 9 bases between. CDR3 region: CASSLGRAPDTQYF. In DNA, the CDR3 is TGCGCCAGCAGCTTGGGGAGGGCCCCAGATACGCAGTATTTT.

The rearrangement links TRBV7-2 to TRBJ2-3; D unclear. Trimming took off 0 bases at V and 2 bases at J, with 6 bases between the two ends. The germline V gene has CDR1 SGHTA and CDR2 FQGNSA. This CDR3 is 14 amino acids long. CDR3 sequence reads: CASSLAEYTDTQYF. CDR3 nucleotides: TGTGCCAGCAGCTTAGCGGAATACACAGATACGCAGTATTTT.

In its sample, this clone was seen once. The chain carries TRBV29-1 and TRBJ1-1; D ambiguous. CDR3 length: 11 amino acids. CDR1 is SQVTM, CDR2 ANQGSEA, per germline. V lost 7 bases, J lost 5 bases, and 11 bases lay in between. The CDR3 here is CSGADGTEAFF. The CDR3 DNA sequence: TGCAGCGGTGCAGATGGGACTGAAGCTTTCTTT.

J is TRBJ1-5 and V is TRBV28, with D maybe TRBD1 (5 bases). V was shortened by 7 bases and J by 9 bases, with 13 bases between the two germline ends. Per the germline V gene, CDR1 is MDHEN and CDR2 is SYDVKM. The CDR3 sequence is 12 residues long. CDR3 coding DNA: TGTGCCAGCACCTCCCTAAGGGGGCCCCAGCATTTT. Translation gives CASTSLRGPQHF.

This chain connects TRBV5-6 to TRBJ2-7; possible D gene TRBD1, 7 bases. Germline V gives CDR1 SGHDT, CDR2 YYEEEE. V shed 2 bases and J shed 4 bases, with 16 bases lying between them. This CDR3 spans 15 amino acids. The CDR3 spells CASSLGGRLAYEQYF. As DNA, the CDR3 is TGTGCCAGCAGCTTAGGGGGCCGGCTAGCGTACGAGCAGTACTTC.

This clone is classed as medium-sized (0.01 to 0.1%). This rearrangement joins TRBV11-2 to TRBJ1-5; D gene unclear. Germline CDR1 reads SGHAT; CDR2 reads FQNNGV. Deletions cut 0 bases from V and 9 bases from J, with 9 bases between. The CDR3 loop spans 13 amino acids. The DNA of the CDR3 is TGTGCCAGCAGCTTAGATGCAATAGCGCCCCAGCATTTT. This sequence encodes CASSLDAIAPQHF.

This chain uses TRBV6-4 with TRBJ2-3, with D hard to call. Trimming stripped 2 bases from V and 1 base from J, with 10 bases between. This CDR3 spans 15 amino acids. Germline values: CDR1 MRHNA, CDR2 SNTAGT. CDR3 protein: CASSDGRGGTDTQYF. CDR3 in DNA: TGTGCCAGCAGTGACGGTCGAGGAGGCACAGATACGCAGTATTTT.

This clone showed up just a few times. J is TRBJ2-1 and V is TRBV9; D possibly corresponds to TRBD1 (5 bases). The length of the CDR3 is 16 residues. Looked up from germline, CDR1 is SGDLS and CDR2 is YYNGEE. Trimming stripped 3 bases from V and 7 bases from J, with 20 bases between. CDR3 DNA: TGTGCCAGCAGCGGGCCGACGGGTAAGGGGTGGAATGAGCAGTTCTTC. Protein product: CASSGPTGKGWNEQFF.

This clone was seen only a few times. This sequence joins TRBV4-2 and TRBJ2-1; D call uncertain. The CDR3 spans 14 residues. V lost 4 bases and J lost 5, with 12 bases in between. Germline CDR1 LGHNA, CDR2 YNFKEQ. This chain's CDR3 is CASSPPPGNNEQFF. The DNA for the CDR3 is TGTGCCAGCAGCCCCCCACCCGGTAACAATGAGCAGTTCTTC.

The genes are TRBV30 and TRBJ1-6, with D tentatively TRBD1 (5 bases). The CDR3 has 16 amino acids. The V end lost 7 bases, the J end lost 0 bases, and 16 bases lay between the germline ends. Germline V gene sequence: CDR1 GTSNPN, CDR2 SVGIG (reference sequence). CDR3 DNA: TGTGCCTCTCGCGAGGGGTCGAGCTCCTATAATTCACCCCTCCACTTT. This translates into CASREGSSSYNSPLHF.

The gene calls are TRBV18 and TRBJ2-7; D may be TRBD2 (7 bases). The V and J ends lost 7 bases and 1 base respectively, with 11 bases between them. The CDR3 loop spans 13 amino acids. The germline V gene encodes CDR1 KGHSH and CDR2 LQKENI. The CDR3 is CASFRGGSYEQYF. The CDR3, as DNA: TGTGCCAGCTTTAGGGGGGGATCCTACGAGCAGTACTTC.